This TCR beta chain is drawn from a study of T cells in Graves' hyperthyroidism and ophthalmopathy. The investigators amplified TCR beta CDR3 regions from RNA transcripts. Primed by the HTBI set, a first-round RT-PCR was run on the TCR CDR3. TCRdb fed the multiplex PCR reads into MiXCR, producing one record per CDR3 protein. The sample records 250,000 to 350,000 distinct CDR3 sequences, approximately 17% being singletons. This clonotype was detected many times. V gave up 6 bases and J gave up 0 bases; unmatched junction bases: 4. In germline, CDR1 is MNHEY, CDR2 SVGEGT. The CDR3 extends over 15 amino acids.

The TCR was taken from a woman aged 60-70 years with Graves' ophthalmopathy. The specimen sequenced was blood. The chain has TRBV6-2 or TRBV6-3 and TRBJ2-3; 9 nucleotides line up with TRBD1. The CDR3 region is CASSDRGFSTDTQYF. The CDR3 nucleotides are TGTGCCAGCAGCGACAGGGGGTTCAGCACAGATACGCAGTATTTT.